This note documents a single T cell receptor beta chain sequence. Germline CDR1 reads MDHEN; CDR2 reads SYDVKM. The V end lost 6 bases, the J end lost 5 bases, and 16 bases lay between the germline ends. The CDR3 contains 14 residues. Sequencing was performed with immunoSEQ multiplex PCR; in TCRdb, only in-frame clones are kept and a portion is missing. The sample consists of approximately 140,000 clones, around 93% of them appearing once. The data are from a study of T cell responses to AZD1222 COVID-19 vaccine. The sequences come from peripheral blood, collected on day 0 of AZD1222 vaccination. This chain links TRBV28 with TRBJ2-5, with D possibly called TRBD1 or TRBD2 (7 bases each). This TCR was sampled from an adult in good health. DNA of the CDR3: TGTGCCAGCAGACCAGGGGGGGCTGTGGAGACCCAGTACTTC. Protein: CASRPGGAVETQYF.